The 11 T cell receptor beta chains listed next were all sequenced from one sample in a study of blood T cells in healthy people across ages. PCR was performed a second time for 7 to 11 cycles using a sample-barcoded 5' primer and a J-beta primer mix. TCRdb itself ran the 5' RACE reads through MiXCR, one entry per CDR3 protein. The data hold 1,500,000 or so distinct CDR3 sequences, with approximately 60% observed a single time. The sample was blood. These receptors were collected from a man aged 18 to 29 in good health.

The chain combines TRBV7-7 with TRBJ2-1, with D unresolved. Per germline, CDR1 SSHAT and CDR2 FNYEAQ (reference sequence). The CDR3 length is 13 residues. Trimming shortened V by 1 base and J by 6 bases, and 7 bases separated the two germline ends. This CDR3 is CASSLELGNEQFF. The CDR3 nucleotides read TGTGCCAGCAGCTTAGAGTTGGGCAATGAGCAGTTCTTC.

A few counts support this clonotype. The gene calls are TRBV5-1 and TRBJ2-7; unclear D gene. Trimming removed 4 bases from V and 0 bases from J, with 14 bases in between. The V gene's germline CDR1 is SGHRS and CDR2 YFSETQ. There are 15 residues in the CDR3. The chain's CDR3 is CASSQTIFSSYEQYF. The CDR3 nucleotides are TGCGCCAGCAGCCAGACCATTTTCAGCTCCTACGAGCAGTACTTC. The full variable domain, completed using reference TRBV5-1 and TRBJ2-7, is KAGVTQTPRYLIKTRGQQVTLSCSPISGHRSVSWYQQTPGQGLQFLFEYFSETQRNKGNFPGRFSGRQFSNSRSEMNVSTLELGDSALYLCASSQTIFSSYEQYFGPGTRLTVT.

This clonotype was counted once. The gene calls are TRBV2 and TRBJ2-3; 7 bases are a match to TRBD2. The CDR3 extends over 14 amino acids. Germline V gene sequence: CDR1 SNHLY, CDR2 FYNNEI. After removal of 10 bases from V and 0 bases from J, the junction contained 7 bases not matched to a gene. The CDR3 DNA is TGTGCCAACATACTAGCGTCTAGCACAGATACGCAGTATTTT. Translated, it gives CANILASSTDTQYF.

A few counts support this clonotype. V gene TRBV20-1 combines with J gene TRBJ2-4, with unresolved D. The DNA end lines up better with TRBJ2-7; the J call may be wrong. Germline assignment: CDR1 DFQATT and CDR2 SNEGSKA (reference sequence). The CDR3 covers 15 residues. The CDR3 here is CSARSVLAPLYEQYF. The CDR3 DNA reads TGCAGTGCTAGATCGGTACTCGCCCCACTATACGAGCAGTACTTC.

The rearrangement uses TRBV3-1 and TRBJ2-7; D may be TRBD1 (5 bases). The V gene lost 0 bases and the J gene lost 3 bases, with 15 bases spanning the gap. The CDR3 loop spans 16 amino acids. The germline gives CDR1 LGHDT, CDR2 YNNKEL (reference sequence). This CDR3 reads CASSQDRVGQLYEQYF. In nucleotides, the CDR3 is TGTGCCAGCAGCCAAGATAGAGTAGGACAACTCTACGAGCAGTACTTC.

Here the CDR3 reads CASSIRDRIPHDEQFF. CDR3 coding DNA: TGTGCCAGCAGTATCCGGGACAGGATCCCACATGATGAGCAGTTCTTC. V usage is TRBV6-2 or TRBV6-3 and J usage is TRBJ2-1; 8 bases fit TRBD1. Germline lookup yields CDR1 MNHEY and CDR2 SVGEGT. The CDR3 has 16 amino acids. The J segment lost 8 bases and the V segment lost 5 bases, leaving 14 bases of the junction unmatched.

The V call is TRBV7-2, the J call TRBJ2-7; 11 bases agree with TRBD2. Germline values: CDR1 SGHTA, CDR2 FQGNSA. This CDR3 region has 15 residues. V trimming: 5 bases; J trimming: 2 bases; junction bases outside the gene matches: 5. CDR3 sequence: CASSQGLAEAYEQYF. The CDR3 bases are TGTGCCAGCAGCCAGGGACTAGCGGAAGCCTACGAGCAGTACTTC.

This clonotype was observed a few times. The chain combines TRBV12-3 or TRBV12-4 with TRBJ2-5; D tentatively fits TRBD1 or TRBD2 (6 bases each). The CDR3 runs to 12 residues. Trimming cost V 7 bases and J 5 bases, with 11 bases left between them. DNA for the CDR3: TGTGCCAGCACAGGGGAGGCGGAGACCCAGTACTTC. Its protein is CASTGEAETQYF.

This chain connects TRBV7-9 to TRBJ1-2; TRBD1 aligns across 8 bases. V trimming: 4 bases; J trimming: 3 bases; junction bases outside the gene matches: 7. The germline CDR1 and CDR2 sequences are SEHNR and FQNEAQ (reference sequence). CDR3 size: 15 residues. The CDR3 reads CASSSTLTGDYGYTF. DNA of the CDR3: TGTGCCAGCAGCTCAACTCTGACAGGGGACTATGGCTACACCTTC. Full variable domain (rest looked up from reference TRBV7-9 and TRBJ1-2): DTGVSQNPRHKITKRGQNVTFRCDPISEHNRLYWYRQTLGQGPEFLTYFQNEAQLEKSRLLSDRFSAERPKGSFSTLEIQRTEQGDSAMYLCASSSTLTGDYGYTFGSGTRLTVV.

The rearrangement joins TRBV11-1 to TRBJ1-1; tentatively, D is TRBD1 (6 bases). Per the germline V gene, CDR1 is SGHAT and CDR2 is FQDESV (reference sequence). The V gene lost 5 bases and the J gene lost 6 bases, with 13 bases spanning the gap. The CDR3 is 13 residues long. CDR3 sequence (DNA): TGTGCCAGCAGCGCAGGGGCTGTATCTGAAGCTTTCTTT. Encoded protein: CASSAGAVSEAFF.

The CDR3 sequence: CASSGTIAGYNEQFF. The CDR3 nucleotides are TGTGCCAGCAGCGGTACCATTGCGGGGTACAATGAGCAGTTCTTC. V is TRBV5-5 and J is TRBJ2-1, with D maybe TRBD2 (6 bases). V was shortened by 4 bases and J by 4 bases, with 15 bases between the two germline ends. There are 15 residues in the CDR3. Germline values: CDR1 SGHKS, CDR2 YYEKEE (reference sequence).